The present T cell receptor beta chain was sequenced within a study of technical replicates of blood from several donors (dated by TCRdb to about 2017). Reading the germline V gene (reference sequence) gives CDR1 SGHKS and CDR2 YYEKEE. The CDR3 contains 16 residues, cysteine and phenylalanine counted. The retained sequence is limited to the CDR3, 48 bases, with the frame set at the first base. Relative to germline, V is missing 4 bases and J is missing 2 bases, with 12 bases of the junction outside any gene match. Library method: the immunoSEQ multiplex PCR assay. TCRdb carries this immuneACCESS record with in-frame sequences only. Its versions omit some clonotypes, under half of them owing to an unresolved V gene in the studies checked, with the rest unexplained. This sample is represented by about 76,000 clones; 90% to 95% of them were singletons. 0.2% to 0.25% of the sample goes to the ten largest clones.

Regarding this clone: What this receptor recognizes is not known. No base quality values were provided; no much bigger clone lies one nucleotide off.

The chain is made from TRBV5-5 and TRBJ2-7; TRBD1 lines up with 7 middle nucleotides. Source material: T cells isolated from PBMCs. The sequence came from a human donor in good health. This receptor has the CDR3 CASSVIRQGTPYEQYF. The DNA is TGTGCCAGCAGCGTAATTCGACAGGGAACCCCCTACGAGCAGTACTTC.